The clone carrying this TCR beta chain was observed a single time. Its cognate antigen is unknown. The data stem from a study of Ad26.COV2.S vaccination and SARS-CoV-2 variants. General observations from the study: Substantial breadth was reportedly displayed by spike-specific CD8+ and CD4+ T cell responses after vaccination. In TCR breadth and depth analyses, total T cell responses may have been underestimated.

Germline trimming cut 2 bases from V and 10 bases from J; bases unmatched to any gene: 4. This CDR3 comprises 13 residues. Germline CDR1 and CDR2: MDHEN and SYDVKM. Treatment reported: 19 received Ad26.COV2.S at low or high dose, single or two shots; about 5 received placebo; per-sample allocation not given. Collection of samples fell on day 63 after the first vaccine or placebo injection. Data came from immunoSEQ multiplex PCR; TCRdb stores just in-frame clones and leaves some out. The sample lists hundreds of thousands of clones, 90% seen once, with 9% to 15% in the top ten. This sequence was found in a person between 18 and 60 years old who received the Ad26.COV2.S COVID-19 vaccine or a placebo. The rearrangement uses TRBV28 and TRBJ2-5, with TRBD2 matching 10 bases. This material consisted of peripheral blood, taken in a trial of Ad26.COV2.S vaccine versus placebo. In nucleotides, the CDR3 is TGTGCCAGCAGTTTACCCCGACTAGCGGGCCAGTACTTC. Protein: CASSLPRLAGQYF.